This record covers a single T cell receptor beta chain. In this sample, this clone turned up once. Its antigen remains unidentified. One base away there is no much larger clone; base qualities are not given. This record comes from a study of cytomegalovirus exposure and HLA in healthy donors (dated 2017 in TCRdb). At the level of the whole study: An earlier analysis of about 560 of the donors reported 276 Gb of sequence data and 117 million unique TCR beta sequences obtained from 150 million to 200 million T cells. An early release covering 550 to 700 HLA-typed donors comprised around 300 gigabases of sequencing data and tens of millions of unique TCR sequences. Of the 300 to 450 genotyped donors, around 81% fell in the genetic ancestry cluster associated with self-reported Caucasian donors. The study aimed to test whether cataloging public T cell receptors could reveal signatures of past pathogen exposure. The T cell repertoires of several hundred subjects were profiled by immunosequencing and related to cytomegalovirus serostatus. A separate validation cohort of roughly 130 different subjects was used in addition to the 666-subject first cohort. The study combined high-throughput TCR immunosequencing, statistical association of individual TCRs with disease status, and machine learning to predict cytomegalovirus infection status. In a later analysis, previously published TCR beta repertoires from hundreds of donors were re-analyzed and high-resolution HLA genotyping was added so that TCR occurrence patterns could be studied. The later analysis used no new phenotypic data to find candidate immune exposures, relying instead on TCR beta sequences and their occurrence across donors. In an earlier analysis of 550 to 700 of the donors, high-throughput TCR beta sequencing was used to judge whether each TCR beta V gene segment behaved as functional or pseudogenic. Donor age, sex, ethnicity and CMV serostatus were compiled together with the repertoire data. In a later genetic analysis, genome-wide SNP genotypes for about 55% of the roughly 700 donors were used, and that subset was treated as a discovery cohort. Every repertoire in the discovery cohort had been generated on one and the same sequencing platform. HLA typing included class I and class II loci at four-digit resolution. Typing coverage varied by locus: 629-630 donors for A, B, C, DRB1 and DQB1; more than 500 for DQA1; more than 600 for DPA1; around 450 for DPB1. Roughly 5 DR-DQ haplotypes were handled as single units for association and clustering, since linkage in the cohort was strong. Across around 400 genotyped donors of the cohort, an average of about 240,000 unique TCR beta nucleotide sequences per donor were sequenced, and 15% to 20% of those sequences were non-productive.

Here is what the overall study found, with its caveats: According to a later analysis, TCR association rates differed among HLA loci, with DRB1 alleles showing the most associated TCRs and HLA-C alleles showing the fewest. Immune exposure information for the cohort was limited to CMV serostatus. The presence/absence analyses assumed that sequencing depth was roughly uniform across donors, and that assumption may not be true. In a later analysis, more than 15,000 TCR beta sequences were associated with specific HLA alleles at a false discovery rate of 0.05. V-gene and J-gene trimming of TCR beta chains was associated with a missense DCLRE1C variant in a later genetic analysis, and the association was replicated in an independent cohort. In a later analysis, HLA-associated TCR beta chains showed more clonal expansion and lower generation probabilities than non-associated chains that were equally common. A later analysis reported that several top co-occurrence clusters appeared linked to parvovirus B19, influenza, CMV and Epstein-Barr virus. Linkage disequilibrium might explain the correlated functional status among segregating V segments, but an unknown experimental factor could not be ruled out. Most TCR sequences were seen in very few donors, while some public TCRs were found in many individuals. Three of the identified cytomegalovirus-associated TCR beta chains were confirmed in vitro to be specific for cytomegalovirus antigens. The study listed 164 TCR beta chains as associated with cytomegalovirus. An earlier analysis of approximately 570 of the donors showed that most TCR beta V segments appeared in productive rearrangements either about 87% or about 30% of the time, which broadly matched IMGT annotations. According to a later genetic analysis, donors in an Asian-associated ancestry cluster had fewer N-insertions in productive TCRs than the roughly 700-donor mean. HLA typing was unavailable for some donors at each locus, so association tests used only the typed subset. In a later analysis, most CMV-associated TCR beta chains were found to appear HLA-restricted, with HLA associations seemingly driven largely by CMV exposure. A further reported finding was that TCR beta sequences accurately predicted the HLA-A and HLA-B alleles for most subjects in the first cohort. The classifier was reported to diagnose cytomegalovirus status with high specificity and sensitivity in both the original cohort and the validation cohort. Some IMGT-functional V segments, including TRBV6-2 and TRBV6-3, could not be told apart with the 87-base-pair reads, so those segments were excluded. A group of highly shared sequence variants was considered likely to be a technical artifact of the sequencing pipeline. It was suggested by the authors that the approach could potentially be generalized to other disease states and immunological phenotypes. When HLA alleles, especially DR and DQ, strongly co-occurred, TCR associations were difficult to assign to individual alleles. The earlier analysis of some 540 of the donors excluded over 15 rarely observed V segments, including chromosome 9 orphons, because counts were too low. The cohort was sequenced for TCR beta chains only, and without alpha or paired-chain data the features that could be detected were limited.

The library was obtained by the immunoSEQ multiplex PCR assay. The multiplex PCR relied on a mix of 60 forward primers for TCR Vbeta segments and 13 reverse primers for TCR Jbeta segments. Amplification of the CDR3 region of rearranged TCR beta genes was performed with a multiplex PCR assay on genomic DNA. The Illumina HiSeq System was used to sequence the amplified TCR beta libraries as 87-base-pair reads. As for how the authors treated the data: Across the 700 or so repertoires, a later analysis counted approximately 75 million unique TCR beta chains, some 11 million of which were shared by at least two donors. Raw reads were error-corrected and collapsed into unique sequences by a nearest-neighbor algorithm in which closely related sequences were merged to remove PCR and sequencing errors. Alignment of CDR3 sequences to IMGT reference sequences was used to assign V, D and J gene segments. Each retained sequence needed at least a six-nucleotide match to both a V gene segment and a J gene segment. Rearrangements were classified as productive when the CDR3 lacked stop codons and remained in frame with V and J, and all other rearrangements were classified as non-productive. CDR3 was defined according to IMGT convention as the region running from the second conserved V-encoded cysteine to the conserved J-encoded phenylalanine. The earlier analysis of about 590 of the donors excluded sequences that lacked an unambiguous match to a single V gene segment. In an earlier analysis of around 600 of the donors, V segments were called functional above 56.7% productive rearrangements and were called segregating when the between-donor standard deviation exceeded 5%. To diagnose cytomegalovirus status from the catalog of TCR beta chain sequences, a statistical classification framework was built. V and J gene assignment, in a later analysis, came from comparing TCR nucleotide sequences with IMGT/GENE-DB human TR gene sequences. The TCRdist pipeline was used in a later analysis to assign CDR3 sequences and most-parsimonious VDJ recombination scenarios. In a later analysis, every TCR beta chain was defined by the combination of its CDR3 amino acid sequence and its V-gene family, and reads without a unique V-gene family were dropped. To address suspected cross-contamination and a sequencing artifact, a later analysis removed 592 highly shared, low-generation-probability nucleotide sequences. A later analysis calculated a clonal expansion index for each public chain from normalized within-repertoire ranks of inferred template counts. A later analysis computed generation probabilities with a VDJ recombination model fitted to out-of-frame rearrangements, and checked the results against IGoR. A later analysis scored TCR-TCR, TCR-HLA and TCR-CMV co-occurrence with hypergeometric tests, applying a repertoire-size bias correction to TCR pairs. To estimate false discovery rates, a later analysis permuted the HLA or CMV assignments 20 times. A later analysis grouped co-occurring TCRs with DBSCAN, adding TCRdist sequence similarity when clustering within HLA-allele-positive subsets. Co-occurrence clustering excluded repertoires with fewer than 30,000 or more than 120,000 public chains, plus five with anomalous nucleotide sharing. TCRdb retrieved this table from immuneACCESS and kept in-frame rearrangements only. Not all clones are present; in checked studies, unresolved V genes account for under half, and no reason is known for the remainder. That table furnishes V, J and clone size, whereas the DNA furnished D and trimming. The sample data list around 110,000 clones, and 79% of these were observed just once. The biggest ten clones account for approximately 4% of the sample.

The cohort comprised around 690 healthy bone marrow donors. Cohort members were all nominally healthy when sampled, although unrecorded immune exposures were likely present. The donor was CMV seropositive and belonged to the group of more than 250 seropositive cohort members. Every donor gave a peripheral blood sample, and the peripheral blood mononuclear cells from that sample were used for TCR beta sequencing. Genomic DNA was extracted from the blood cell samples with the Qiagen DNeasy Blood Extraction Kit. The CDR1 and CDR2 encoded by the germline V gene (reference sequence) are LNHDA and SQIVND. From its cysteine to its phenylalanine, the CDR3 spans 15 amino acids. The CDR3 DNA has 45 bases and is translated from base 1. At the junction V is shortened by 3 bases and J by 4 bases, with 15 bases in between.

The sequenced material came from PBMCs. The sequence was collected from a man younger than 45 in good health and CMV-seropositive. Recombination connected TRBV19 to TRBJ1-2, with an unclear D gene assignment. The sequence in DNA is TGTGCCAGTAGTATGGGTAGAGGGCTCGTCTATGGCTACACCTTC. Its protein is CASSMGRGLVYGYTF.